Sequencing of this T cell receptor beta chain was carried out in a study of blood T cells in healthy people across ages. General study points: TCR beta diversity was tightly associated with the proportion of naive T cells. With unsorted PBMCs, a conclusive comparison of naive versus antigen-experienced cells was not possible. Relative to aged donors, long-lived donors carried more naive CD4+ cells and displayed higher diversity.

About this clonotype: The antigen remains unidentified.

This CDR3 contains 19 residues. The J segment lost 10 bases and the V segment lost 4 bases, leaving 22 bases of the junction unmatched. Germline CDR1 is SGHTA and CDR2 is FQGNSA. Through a sample-barcoded 5' primer and a J-beta primer mix, a second PCR was run for roughly 7 to 12 cycles. In TCRdb, the 5' RACE reads were re-called with MiXCR into one record per CDR3 protein. This sample carries some 640,000 distinct CDR3 sequences, approximately 49% of them seen once, and the ten largest clones take about a third. This clonotype was sampled from a woman aged 60-70 years in good health. The specimen was blood. This sequence joins TRBV7-2 and TRBJ2-1; 10 nucleotides align to TRBD2. The CDR3 reads CASSSGTSAPRWLVWEQFF. In nucleotides, the CDR3 is TGTGCCAGCAGCTCCGGGACTAGCGCTCCACGGTGGCTGGTGTGGGAGCAGTTCTTC.